This TCR beta chain comes out of a study of beta chain features in type 1 diabetes. General observations from the study: Moderate yet significant TCRB CDR3 shortening was seen in Type 1 diabetes patients in all four CD4+ subsets.

This clone has a count of ten or more. The target antigen is unknown. The CDR3 totals 16 residues. The germline CDR1 and CDR2 sequences are SGHRS and YFSETQ. The V and J ends lost 4 bases and 0 bases respectively, with 15 bases between them. One heparinised blood draw, averaging roughly 110 mL, came from each donor. Isolation of CD4+ naive, central memory, regulatory and stem cell-like memory cells was achieved by sorting via CD45RO/CCR7/CD25/CD127/CD95/CD27. All of the isolated RNA was reverse transcribed, so expressed TCRB transcripts were sequenced. Here immunoSEQ multiplex PCR was the method, and the copy in TCRdb shows in-frame clones only, minus some. The sample lists about 340,000 clones, around 7.6% occurring once.

The source material was central memory CD4+ T cells from blood. The chain has TRBV5-1 and TRBJ2-3; D call uncertain. This receptor was taken from a woman aged 18-29 years in good health. CDR3 in amino acids: CASSHRTLSSTDTQYF. CDR3 DNA: TGCGCCAGCAGCCACCGGACCTTATCTAGCACAGATACGCAGTATTTT.